Shown below are 20 T cell receptor beta chains from a single sample sequenced in a study of human T cells and chemical hapten exposure. Indicated time point: patch test 2, 6 weeks after DPC sensitization. Treatment meaning: therapeutic diphenylcyclopropenone sensitization with weekly scalp DPC. A single record per CDR3 protein comes from TCRdb applying MiXCR to the RACE reads. The table has approximately 25,000 distinct CDR3 sequences, around a tenth seen once. The sequencing used whole blood, collected in connection with sensitization to the hapten diphenylcyclopropenone (DPC). The receptors come from a man under 40 with alopecia areata. Some clones in this sample may be carry-over from other donors' samples.

A few counts support this clonotype. The chain employs TRBV7-9 and TRBJ1-2; 8 positions match TRBD1. Trimming at V came to 5 bases and at J to 8 bases, leaving 13 bases not matched to a gene. The CDR3 runs 15 residues. The germline V gene has CDR1 SEHNR and CDR2 FQNEAQ (reference sequence). This chain's CDR3 is CASSPIGQGGEGYTF. CDR3 in DNA: TGTGCCAGCAGCCCCATCGGACAGGGAGGAGAGGGCTACACCTTC.

The V gene is TRBV5-1, the J gene TRBJ1-6; TRBD1 is a possible D gene (5 bases). V was trimmed by 9 bases and J by 10 bases, leaving 17 bases between them. This CDR3 has 13 amino acids. CDR1 and CDR2 (germline): SGHRS, YFSETQ. Written as DNA, the CDR3 is TGCGCCACCCGGCGGGACGAAAAGTCACCCCTCCACTTT. As protein: CATRRDEKSPLHF.

This clonotype was recorded at least ten times. The chain has TRBV5-1 and TRBJ1-2; perhaps TRBD1 as D (6 bases). The ends were cut back, 3 bases at V and 6 bases at J, with 9 bases in the middle. The germline CDR1 and CDR2 sequences are SGHRS and YFSETQ. This CDR3 has 12 amino acids. The CDR3 DNA is TGCGCCAGCAGCTCAACAGGGAATGGCTACACCTTC. It translates to CASSSTGNGYTF.

This clonotype was counted only a few times. This chain joins TRBV29-1 and TRBJ2-3, with TRBD2 matching 7 bases. Germline V lookup: CDR1 SQVTM, CDR2 ANQGSEA. Trimming removed 8 bases from V and 4 bases from J; junction bases left unmatched: 9. CDR3 length: 13 amino acids. The CDR3 nucleotides are TGCAGCCACAACGGGGGGTTTTCAGATACGCAGTATTTT. This codes for CSHNGGFSDTQYF.

This clonotype occurred many times. The rearrangement uses TRBV7-8 and TRBJ1-2; 9 bases are a match to TRBD1. CDR3 length: 14 residues. V was clipped by 1 base and J by 5 bases; unmatched bases: 2. Germline V CDR1 and CDR2: SGHVS, FQNEAQ. CDR3: CASSLGGQGYGYTF. The CDR3 DNA is TGTGCCAGCAGCTTAGGGGGACAGGGATATGGCTACACCTTC.

At least ten counts were recorded for this clonotype. The gene calls are TRBV11-2 and TRBJ1-2, with TRBD1 as a possible D gene (6 bases). Germline CDR1 and CDR2: SGHAT and FQNNGV. This CDR3 has 14 residues. Trimming shortened V by 4 bases and J by 2 bases, and 11 bases separated the two germline ends. The CDR3 protein is CASSSQTGNYGYTF. In DNA form, the CDR3 reads TGTGCCAGCAGCTCTCAGACAGGAAACTATGGCTACACCTTC.

The chain links TRBV7-2 to TRBJ2-7; D ambiguous. V lost 0 bases, J lost 4 bases, and 7 bases lay in between. Germline CDR1 and CDR2: SGHTA and FQGNSA. CDR3 length equals 13 residues. CDR3 sequence: CASSLAWDYEQYF. The CDR3 DNA reads TGTGCCAGCAGCTTAGCTTGGGATTACGAGCAGTACTTC.

This clonotype was counted many times. The rearrangement links TRBV5-4 to TRBJ2-1; the match to TRBD1 covers 11 bases. The CDR3 runs to 17 residues. Germline V CDR1 and CDR2: SGHNT, YYREEE (reference sequence). Trimming at V came to 3 bases and at J to 9 bases, leaving 14 bases not matched to a gene. The CDR3 DNA is TGTGCCAGCAGCTCTGATGCCGGGACAGGGGGGTATAGTGAGCAGTTCTTC. This sequence encodes CASSSDAGTGGYSEQFF.

This clonotype was detected many times. This sequence joins TRBV4-3 and TRBJ1-3; 7 positions agree with TRBD1. Germline trimming cut 1 base from V and 2 bases from J; bases unmatched to any gene: 2. This CDR3 has 15 residues. Germline V gives CDR1 LGHNA, CDR2 YSLEER. In DNA form, the CDR3 reads TGCGCCAGCAGCCAAGGCACAGGGGCTGGAAACACCATATATTTT. Translation: CASSQGTGAGNTIYF.

The rearrangement links TRBV7-9 to TRBJ2-6; 10 positions agree with TRBD1. The V and J ends lost 5 bases and 4 bases, in that order; junction bases with no gene match: 8. The CDR3 contains 17 residues. The germline V gene has CDR1 SEHNR and CDR2 FQNEAQ (reference sequence). For the CDR3, the DNA is TGTGCCAGCAGCGCCCGACAGGGGGCGGCAGGGGCCAACGTCCTGACTTTC. Its protein product is CASSARQGAAGANVLTF.

This clonotype has more than one count but fewer than ten. CDR3 in amino acids: CSVAGQGYQETQYF. The CDR3 region has the DNA TGCAGCGTAGCGGGACAGGGATACCAAGAGACCCAGTACTTC. This sequence joins TRBV29-1 and TRBJ2-5; 9 nucleotides line up with TRBD1. The CDR3 is made up of 14 amino acids. Unmatched junction bases numbered 5, after V lost 6 bases and J lost 0 bases. The germline gives CDR1 SQVTM, CDR2 ANQGSEA.

This clonotype appeared a few times. V is TRBV28 and J is TRBJ1-2; D is possibly TRBD1 (5 bases). Per the germline V gene, CDR1 is MDHEN and CDR2 is SYDVKM. The V gene lost 4 bases and the J gene lost 5 bases, with 14 bases spanning the gap. The CDR3 covers 14 residues. The CDR3 spells CASSSFRGVYGYTF. As DNA, the CDR3 is TGTGCCAGCAGTTCATTTCGGGGCGTATATGGCTACACCTTC.

This clonotype has ten or more counts. J is TRBJ1-5 and V is TRBV6-2 or TRBV6-3; 8 bases fit TRBD1. Germline V CDR1 and CDR2: MNHEY, SVGEGT. V was clipped by 5 bases and J by 3 bases; unmatched bases: 6. This CDR3 spans 15 amino acids. The CDR3 DNA is TGTGCCAGCAGTCTGACAGGGGCGAACAATCAGCCCCAGCATTTT. Its translation: CASSLTGANNQPQHF.

This clonotype came up many times. The gene calls are TRBV18 and TRBJ1-2; D gene ambiguous. The CDR3 extends over 13 amino acids. Germline assignment: CDR1 KGHSH and CDR2 LQKENI. V lost 4 bases and J 2 bases, leaving 8 bases between the germline ends. CDR3 region: CASSLDTNYGYTF. CDR3 bases: TGTGCCAGCTCACTAGACACGAACTATGGCTACACCTTC.

Only one count was recorded for this clonotype. This chain uses TRBV7-6 with TRBJ1-6; the D is unclear. The CDR3 extends over 13 amino acids. The V end was cut by 1 base, the J end by 7 bases, with 5 bases between. The germline gives CDR1 SGHVS, CDR2 FNYEAQ. The CDR3 region has the DNA TGTGCCAGCAGCTTAGAGGCAAATTCACCCCTCCACTTT. Encoded protein: CASSLEANSPLHF.

The chain recombines TRBV6-5 with TRBJ2-3; 8 positions match TRBD1. The germline CDR1 and CDR2 sequences are MNHEY and SVGAGI. The CDR3 loop spans 14 amino acids. The J segment lost 2 bases and the V segment lost 8 bases, leaving 6 bases of the junction unmatched. CDR3 sequence: CASAPGGITDTQYF. DNA of the CDR3: TGTGCCAGCGCCCCAGGGGGCATCACAGATACGCAGTATTTT.

This clonotype was detected many times. This chain connects TRBV7-6 to TRBJ2-5; 8 bases match TRBD1. Trimming cost V 4 bases and J 5 bases; bases outside gene matches: 6. Germline loops: CDR1 SGHVS, CDR2 FNYEAQ. The CDR3 covers 14 residues. CDR3 sequence (DNA): TGTGCCAGCAGCTCGGACAGGGCGCGGGAGACCCAGTACTTC. It codes for CASSSDRARETQYF.

This clonotype showed up many times. V gene TRBV11-2 combines with J gene TRBJ2-3, with D perhaps given as TRBD1 or TRBD2 (5 bases each). CDR1 and CDR2 (germline): SGHAT, FQNNGV. The CDR3 spans 15 residues. Trimming cost V 1 base and J 1 base, with 9 bases left between them. DNA of the CDR3: TGTGCCAGCAGCTTAGGGGGGTCCCGCACAGATACGCAGTATTTT. Protein sequence: CASSLGGSRTDTQYF.

This clonotype was picked up a small number of times. The chain combines TRBV7-9 with TRBJ2-5; D is perhaps TRBD1 or TRBD2 (5 bases each). Trimming cost V 3 bases and J 3 bases, with 11 bases left between them. The CDR3 contains 14 residues. Germline V gives CDR1 SEHNR, CDR2 FQNEAQ (reference sequence). The CDR3, as DNA: TGTGCCAGCAGCTTTAACGGGGCGGAAGAGACCCAGTACTTC. This codes for CASSFNGAEETQYF.

This rearrangement joins TRBV29-1 to TRBJ1-5; D is unresolved. The CDR3 has 13 residues. The germline V gene encodes CDR1 SQVTM and CDR2 ANQGSEA. Trimming removed 1 base at V and 5 bases at J, with 9 bases between. CDR3: CSVEGGQDQPQHF. As DNA, the CDR3 is TGCAGCGTTGAAGGAGGGCAAGATCAGCCCCAGCATTTT.